What follows are 27 T cell receptor beta chains derived from one specimen sequenced in a study of monozygotic twins with inflammatory bowel disease. No DNA is given; TCRdb re-called the 5' RACE reads and lists each CDR3 protein once. The sample yields approximately 400,000 distinct CDR3 sequences, of which the top ten take up 2.4%. The sample was blood. These receptors originate from a human donor with ulcerative colitis or Crohn's disease, or a healthy co-twin of an affected twin (not recorded which).

CDR3: CASSLTPTNYGYTF. The gene calls are TRBV12-3 or TRBV12-4 and TRBJ1-2. The CDR3 is 14 amino acids.

The V gene is TRBV18, the J gene TRBJ2-7. The CDR3 runs 14 residues. Germline CDR1 reads KGHSH; CDR2 reads LQKENI. CDR3 amino acids: CASSPQGSRYEQYF.

The chain has TRBV6-5 and TRBJ2-1; as DNA is missing, the TRBD1 call by TCRdb cannot be tested. Germline loops: CDR1 MNHEY, CDR2 SVGAGI. This CDR3 is 14 amino acids long. CDR3 residues: CASSYSIDREGQFF.

The chain is built from TRBV20-1 and TRBJ2-1; TCRdb selects TRBD2, and the lack of DNA leaves this call unchecked. Germline V gene data show CDR1 as DFQATT and CDR2 as SNEGSKA (reference sequence). This CDR3 contains 15 residues. This CDR3 reads CSAPPGTSGYNEQFF.

This chain connects TRBV4-3 to TRBJ2-4; TCRdb calls TRBD2, which cannot be checked without DNA. Germline CDR1 LGHNA, CDR2 YSLEER. The length of the CDR3 is 17 residues. The CDR3 loop is CASSQDLGGRSKNMQYF.

The rearrangement uses TRBV18 and TRBJ1-4. This CDR3 comprises 14 residues. Germline CDR1 and CDR2: KGHSH and LQKENI. The chain's CDR3 is CASSPAGLYEKLFF. Full variable domain (remainder filled in from reference TRBV18 and TRBJ1-4): NAGVMQNPRHLVRRRGQEARLRCSPMKGHSHVYWYRQLPEEGLKFMVYLQKENIIDESGMPKERFSAEFPKEGPSILRIQQVVRGDSAAYFCASSPAGLYEKLFFGSGTQLSVL.

The gene calls are TRBV11-2 and TRBJ1-1; as DNA is missing, the TRBD1 call by TCRdb cannot be tested. The germline gives CDR1 SGHAT, CDR2 FQNNGV. The CDR3 runs 14 residues. The CDR3 sequence is CASTQEGMNTEAFF.

V is TRBV24-1 and J is TRBJ2-1. The CDR3 is made up of 15 amino acids. Per germline, CDR1 KGHDR and CDR2 SFDVKD. This CDR3 is CATSDPRSNVNEQFF.

The rearrangement joins TRBV27 to TRBJ2-2; as DNA is missing, the TRBD2 call by TCRdb cannot be tested. The germline V gene has CDR1 MNHEY and CDR2 SMNVEV (reference sequence). The CDR3 runs 14 residues. CDR3 in amino acids: CASKAGGYTGELFF.

The chain employs TRBV7-7 and TRBJ2-5; lacking DNA, the TRBD2 call made by TCRdb goes unchecked. The germline V gene encodes CDR1 SSHAT and CDR2 FNYEAQ (reference sequence). This CDR3 contains 15 residues. The CDR3 reads CASSSLASEGETQYF.

The chain uses TRBV20-1 and TRBJ1-2; TCRdb designates TRBD1, a call that cannot be tested without DNA. The CDR3 covers 14 residues. Germline CDR1 reads DFQATT; CDR2 reads SNEGSKA (reference sequence). CDR3 protein: CSARGRGQDYGYTF.

The chain links TRBV29-1 to TRBJ2-1; the TRBD2 assignment by TCRdb is unverifiable without DNA. Germline lookup yields CDR1 SQVTM and CDR2 ANQGSEA. This CDR3 contains 14 residues. CDR3 sequence reads: CSAGTSGTYNEQFF.

This chain connects TRBV12-3 or TRBV12-4 to TRBJ1-2; TCRdb calls TRBD1, which cannot be checked without DNA. This CDR3 has 12 amino acids. The CDR3 loop reads CALETGGRGYTF.

The chain combines TRBV12-3 or TRBV12-4 with TRBJ2-4. The CDR3 contains 15 residues. This chain's CDR3 is CASSFPGVAKNIQYF.

The chain links TRBV4-3 to TRBJ2-7; TCRdb returns TRBD1, unconfirmable since there is no DNA. Germline values: CDR1 LGHNA, CDR2 YSLEER. The CDR3 extends over 17 amino acids. CDR3 loop: CASSQEWTGGWVYEQYF.

V usage is TRBV10-3 and J usage is TRBJ2-1. Looked up from germline, CDR1 is ENHRY and CDR2 is SYGVKD. CDR3 size: 13 residues. The CDR3 loop reads CAIRANSYNEQFF.

The chain couples TRBV28 to TRBJ1-3. The CDR3 is made up of 13 amino acids. Germline CDR1 MDHEN, CDR2 SYDVKM. The CDR3 region is CASTLVTGNTIYF.

This sequence joins TRBV7-9 and TRBJ2-2. CDR1 is SEHNR and CDR2 is FQNEAQ in the germline V gene (reference sequence). The CDR3 extends over 16 amino acids. CDR3 region: CASSPASVSNTGELFF.

The V call is TRBV7-9, the J call TRBJ2-1; TCRdb designates TRBD2, a call that cannot be tested without DNA. The germline gives CDR1 SEHNR, CDR2 FQNEAQ (reference sequence). This CDR3 has 13 residues. The CDR3 loop reads CASSRLVSNEQFF.

The CDR3 reads CASSLGVRGPYEQYF. The chain uses TRBV12-3 or TRBV12-4 and TRBJ2-7; TCRdb calls TRBD1, which cannot be checked without DNA. The length of the CDR3 is 15 residues.

The chain is built from TRBV29-1 and TRBJ2-1. CDR3 length: 14 amino acids. Germline loops: CDR1 SQVTM, CDR2 ANQGSEA. CDR3 amino acids: CSVGSGFRSFEQFF.

The chain joins TRBV5-5 to TRBJ2-2. From germline, CDR1 is SGHKS and CDR2 YYEKEE (reference sequence). This CDR3 spans 12 amino acids. CDR3: CASSTTVGELFF. Complete variable domain (other parts from reference TRBV5-5 and TRBJ2-2): DAGVTQSPTHLIKTRGQQVTLRCSPISGHKSVSWYQQVLGQGPQFIFQYYEKEERGRGNFPDRFSARQFPNYSSELNVNALLLGDSALYLCASSTTVGELFFGEGSRLTVL.

The J gene is TRBJ2-4, the V gene TRBV5-6. Germline V CDR1 and CDR2: SGHDT, YYEEEE. This CDR3 contains 16 residues. The CDR3 loop is CASSLVGGLAKNIQYF.

The V and J genes are TRBV9 and TRBJ2-2. The CDR3 extends over 13 amino acids. Germline lookup yields CDR1 SGDLS and CDR2 YYNGEE. CDR3 residues: CASSVGTTGELFF.

The genes are TRBV4-3 and TRBJ2-1; TCRdb selects TRBD2, and the lack of DNA leaves this call unchecked. CDR3 length equals 15 residues. Per germline, CDR1 LGHNA and CDR2 YSLEER. The CDR3 region is CASSQGNGRGNEQFF.

The chain has TRBV20-1 and TRBJ2-1. Germline V gene sequence: CDR1 DFQATT, CDR2 SNEGSKA (reference sequence). The CDR3 runs to 15 residues. The CDR3 region is CSARVAGMAYNEQFF.

The chain uses TRBV11-2 and TRBJ2-3; the D gene TCRdb calls, TRBD2, cannot be checked with no DNA. CDR3 length: 18 amino acids. CDR1 SGHAT and CDR2 FQNNGV come from the germline V gene. CDR3 protein: CASSLVVLAGGSTDTQYF.